This T cell receptor beta chain was sequenced during a study of long-term antiretroviral therapy in people with HIV. Regarding the study as a whole: In HIV, the repertoires covered a tighter span of CDR3 lengths than in controls.

Losses at the gene ends were 2 bases for V and 4 bases for J; bases not matched to a gene: 4. The CDR3 is 14 amino acids. The germline CDR1 and CDR2 sequences are MNHEY and SMNVEV (reference sequence). PBMC samples from each donor numbered at least one pre-ART and at least two post-ART. Without exception, participants with HIV were treated in the United States. Specimens retained roughly 0.95-11 million cryopreserved PBMC preceding DNA extraction. The assay used was immunoSEQ (version v3.0), run at survey level. Clones were read by immunoSEQ multiplex PCR, and TCRdb kept only the in-frame ones, dropping some. The sample contains 20,000 to 25,000 clones, 82% of which appear only once. For this clone: Its antigen remains unidentified.

The sample consisted of unsorted PBMCs, taken roughly 2.3 years after starting antiretroviral therapy. The TCR sequence derives from a man in his forties with HIV. This sequence joins TRBV27 and TRBJ2-7, with 8 bases that match TRBD2. CDR3 in amino acids: CASSLGRGGYEQYF. DNA of the CDR3: TGTGCCAGCAGTTTAGGACGGGGGGGGTACGAGCAGTACTTC.